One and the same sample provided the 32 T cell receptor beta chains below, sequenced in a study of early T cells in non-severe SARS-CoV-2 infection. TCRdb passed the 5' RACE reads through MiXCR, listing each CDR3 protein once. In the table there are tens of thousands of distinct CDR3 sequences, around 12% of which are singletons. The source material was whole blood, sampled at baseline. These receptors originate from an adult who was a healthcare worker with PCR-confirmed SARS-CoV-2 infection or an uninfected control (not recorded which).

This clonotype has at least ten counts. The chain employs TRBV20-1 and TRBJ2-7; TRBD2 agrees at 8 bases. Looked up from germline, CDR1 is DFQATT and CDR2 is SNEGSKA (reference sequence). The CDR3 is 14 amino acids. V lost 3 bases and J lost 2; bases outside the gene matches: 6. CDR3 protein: CSARGLVPPYEQYF. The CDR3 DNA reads TGCAGTGCTAGGGGACTAGTACCACCCTACGAGCAGTACTTC.

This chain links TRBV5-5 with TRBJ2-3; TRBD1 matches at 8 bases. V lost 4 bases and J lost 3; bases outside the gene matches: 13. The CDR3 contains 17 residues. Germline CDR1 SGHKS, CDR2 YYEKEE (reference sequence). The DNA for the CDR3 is TGTGCCAGCAGCCACTCCAGGGGGCGCACCGGGACAGATACGCAGTATTTT. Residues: CASSHSRGRTGTDTQYF. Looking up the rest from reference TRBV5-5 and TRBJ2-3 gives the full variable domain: DAGVTQSPTHLIKTRGQQVTLRCSPISGHKSVSWYQQVLGQGPQFIFQYYEKEERGRGNFPDRFSARQFPNYSSELNVNALLLGDSALYLCASSHSRGRTGTDTQYFGPGTRLTVL.

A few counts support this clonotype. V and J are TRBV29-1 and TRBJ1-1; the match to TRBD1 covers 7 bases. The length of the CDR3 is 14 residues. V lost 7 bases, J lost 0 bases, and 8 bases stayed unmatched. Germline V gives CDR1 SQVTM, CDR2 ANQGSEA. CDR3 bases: TGCAGCGCTACGACAGGGAGCATGAACACTGAAGCTTTCTTT. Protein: CSATTGSMNTEAFF. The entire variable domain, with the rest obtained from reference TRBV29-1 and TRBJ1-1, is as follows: SAVISQKPSRDICQRGTSLTIQCQVDSQVTMMFWYRQQPGQSLTLIATANQGSEATYESGFVIDKFPISRPNLTFSTLTVSNMSPEDSSIYLCSATTGSMNTEAFFGQGTRLTVV.

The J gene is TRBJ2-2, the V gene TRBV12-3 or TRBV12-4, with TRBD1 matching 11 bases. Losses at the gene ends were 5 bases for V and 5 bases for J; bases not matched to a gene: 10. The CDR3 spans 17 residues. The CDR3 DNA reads TGTGCCAGCAGTCCGCCGGGACAGGGGGGCGAAACCGGGGAGCTGTTTTTT. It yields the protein CASSPPGQGGETGELFF.

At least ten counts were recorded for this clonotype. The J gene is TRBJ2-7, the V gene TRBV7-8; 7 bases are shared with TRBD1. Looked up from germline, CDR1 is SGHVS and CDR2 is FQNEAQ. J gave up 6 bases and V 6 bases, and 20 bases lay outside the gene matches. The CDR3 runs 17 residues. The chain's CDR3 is CASSSSPGPGQSFEQYF. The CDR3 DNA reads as TGTGCCAGCAGTTCAAGCCCCGGCCCGGGACAGTCTTTCGAGCAGTACTTC. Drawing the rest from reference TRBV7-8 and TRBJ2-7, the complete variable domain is GAGVSQSPRYKVAKRGQDVALRCDPISGHVSLFWYQQALGQGPEFLTYFQNEAQLDKSGLPSDRFFAERPEGSVSTLKIQRTQQEDSAVYLCASSSSPGPGQSFEQYFGPGTRLTVT.

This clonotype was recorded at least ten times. This chain's CDR3 is CSAGITGAHTGELFF. DNA of the CDR3: TGCAGTGCTGGAATCACAGGGGCTCACACCGGGGAGCTGTTTTTT. The J gene is TRBJ2-2, the V gene TRBV20-1; 7 nucleotides align to TRBD1. Germline-derived CDR1 and CDR2 are DFQATT and SNEGSKA (reference sequence). V lost 5 bases and J lost 3; bases outside the gene matches: 9. The CDR3 is made up of 15 amino acids.

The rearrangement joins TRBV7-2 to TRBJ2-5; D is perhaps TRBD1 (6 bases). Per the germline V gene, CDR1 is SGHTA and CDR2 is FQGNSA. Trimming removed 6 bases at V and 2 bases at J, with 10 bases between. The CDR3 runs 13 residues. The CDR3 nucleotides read TGTGCCAGCAGAGTACAGGGACAAGAGACCCAGTACTTC. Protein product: CASRVQGQETQYF. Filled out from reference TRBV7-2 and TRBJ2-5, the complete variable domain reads GAGVSQSPSNKVTEKGKDVELRCDPISGHTALYWYRQSLGQGLEFLIYFQGNSAPDKSGLPSDRFSAERTGGSVSTLTIQRTQQEDSAVYLCASRVQGQETQYFGPGTRLLVL.

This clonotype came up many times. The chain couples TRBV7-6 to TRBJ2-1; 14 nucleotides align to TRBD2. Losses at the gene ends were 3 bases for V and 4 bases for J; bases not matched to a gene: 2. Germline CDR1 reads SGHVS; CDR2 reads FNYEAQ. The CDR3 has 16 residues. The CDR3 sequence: CASSLGLAGDYNEQFF. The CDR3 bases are TGTGCCAGCAGCTTGGGACTAGCGGGGGATTACAATGAGCAGTTCTTC.

The CDR3 here is CASSQQAIGETQYF. In DNA form, the CDR3 reads TGCGCCAGCAGCCAACAGGCGATCGGGGAGACCCAGTACTTC. This sequence joins TRBV4-1 and TRBJ2-5; D is ambiguous. This CDR3 is built from 14 residues. V lost 2 bases and J lost 5, with 12 bases in between. Looked up from germline, CDR1 is MGHRA and CDR2 is YSYEKL.

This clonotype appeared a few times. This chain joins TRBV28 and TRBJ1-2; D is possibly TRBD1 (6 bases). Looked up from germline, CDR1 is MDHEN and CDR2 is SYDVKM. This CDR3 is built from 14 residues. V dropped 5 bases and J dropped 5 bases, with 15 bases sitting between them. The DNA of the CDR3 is TGTGCCAGCAGTGCCCTAGGACAGTCTTATGGCTACACCTTC. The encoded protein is CASSALGQSYGYTF.

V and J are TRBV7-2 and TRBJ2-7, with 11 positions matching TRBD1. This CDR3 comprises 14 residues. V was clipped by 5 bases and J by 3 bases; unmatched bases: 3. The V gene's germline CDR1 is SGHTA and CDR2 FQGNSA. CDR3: CASSRGTGGYEQYF. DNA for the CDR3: TGTGCCAGCAGCCGCGGGACAGGGGGCTACGAGCAGTACTTC.

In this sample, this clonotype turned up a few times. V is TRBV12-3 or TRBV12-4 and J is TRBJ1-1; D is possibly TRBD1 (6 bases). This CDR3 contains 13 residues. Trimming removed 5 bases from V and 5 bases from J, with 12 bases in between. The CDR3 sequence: CASSPQGYTEAFF. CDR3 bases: TGTGCCAGCAGTCCACAGGGTTATACTGAAGCTTTCTTT.

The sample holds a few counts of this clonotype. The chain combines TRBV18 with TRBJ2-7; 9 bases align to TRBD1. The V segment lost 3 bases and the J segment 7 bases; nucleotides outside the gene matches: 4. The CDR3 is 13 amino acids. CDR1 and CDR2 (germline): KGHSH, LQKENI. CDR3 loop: CASSPGTGLEQYF. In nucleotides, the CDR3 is TGTGCCAGCTCACCCGGGACAGGGCTGGAGCAGTACTTC.

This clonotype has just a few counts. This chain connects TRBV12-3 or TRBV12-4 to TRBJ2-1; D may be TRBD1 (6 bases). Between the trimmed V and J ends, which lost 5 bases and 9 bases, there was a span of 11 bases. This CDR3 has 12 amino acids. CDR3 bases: TGTGCCAGCAGTCCCCAGGGGTTTGAGCAGTTCTTC. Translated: CASSPQGFEQFF.

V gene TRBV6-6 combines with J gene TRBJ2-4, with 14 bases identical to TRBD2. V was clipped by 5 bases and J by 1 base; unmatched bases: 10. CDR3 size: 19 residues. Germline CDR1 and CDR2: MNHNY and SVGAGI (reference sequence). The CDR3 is CASSPSTSGRAFAKNIQYF. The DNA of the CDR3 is TGTGCCAGCAGTCCCTCGACTAGCGGGAGGGCCTTTGCCAAAAACATTCAGTACTTC.

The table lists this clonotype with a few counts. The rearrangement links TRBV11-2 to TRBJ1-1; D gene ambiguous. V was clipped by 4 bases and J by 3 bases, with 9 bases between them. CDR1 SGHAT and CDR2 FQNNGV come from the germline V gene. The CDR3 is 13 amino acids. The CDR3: CASSSQLDTEAFF. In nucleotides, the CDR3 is TGTGCCAGCAGCTCCCAATTAGACACTGAAGCTTTCTTT.

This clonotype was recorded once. Here the CDR3 reads CASSIDLLSGNTIYF. As DNA, the CDR3 is TGTGCCAGCAGCATAGATTTACTCTCTGGAAACACCATATATTTT. V is TRBV7-8 and J is TRBJ1-3; D ambiguous. V was pared by 5 bases and J by 0 bases, with 11 bases between. The CDR3 runs to 15 residues. Germline V CDR1 and CDR2: SGHVS, FQNEAQ. Full variable domain (outside the CDR3, taken from reference TRBV7-8 and TRBJ1-3): GAGVSQSPRYKVAKRGQDVALRCDPISGHVSLFWYQQALGQGPEFLTYFQNEAQLDKSGLPSDRFFAERPEGSVSTLKIQRTQQEDSAVYLCASSIDLLSGNTIYFGEGSWLTVV.

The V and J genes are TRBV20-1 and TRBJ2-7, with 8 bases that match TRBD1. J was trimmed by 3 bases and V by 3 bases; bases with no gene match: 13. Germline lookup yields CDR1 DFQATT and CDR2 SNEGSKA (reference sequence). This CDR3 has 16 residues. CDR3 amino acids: CSARAPTGGKYYEQYF. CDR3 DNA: TGCAGTGCTAGGGCCCCTACAGGGGGTAAATACTACGAGCAGTACTTC.

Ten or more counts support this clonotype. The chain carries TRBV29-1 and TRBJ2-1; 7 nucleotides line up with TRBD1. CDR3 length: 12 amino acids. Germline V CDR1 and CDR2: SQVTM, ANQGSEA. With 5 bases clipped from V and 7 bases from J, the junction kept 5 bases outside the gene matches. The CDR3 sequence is CSVTRGRNEQFF. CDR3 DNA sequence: TGCAGCGTTACAAGGGGGCGGAATGAGCAGTTCTTC.

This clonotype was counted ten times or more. The CDR3 coding sequence is TGCAGTGCTAGTGGTTCTGGCGGTAACACAGATACGCAGTATTTT. It encodes CSASGSGGNTDTQYF. The V gene is TRBV20-1, the J gene TRBJ2-3; D gene ambiguous. With 3 bases removed from V and 2 bases from J, the gap between germline ends came to 15 bases. Per germline, CDR1 DFQATT and CDR2 SNEGSKA (reference sequence). This CDR3 spans 15 amino acids.

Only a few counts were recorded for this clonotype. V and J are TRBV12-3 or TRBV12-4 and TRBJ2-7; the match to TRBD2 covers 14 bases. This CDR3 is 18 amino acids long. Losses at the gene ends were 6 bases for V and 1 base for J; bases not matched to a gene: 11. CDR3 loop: CASSRPGLAGVRSYEQYF. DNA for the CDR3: TGTGCCAGCAGCAGACCGGGACTAGCGGGAGTAAGGTCCTACGAGCAGTACTTC.

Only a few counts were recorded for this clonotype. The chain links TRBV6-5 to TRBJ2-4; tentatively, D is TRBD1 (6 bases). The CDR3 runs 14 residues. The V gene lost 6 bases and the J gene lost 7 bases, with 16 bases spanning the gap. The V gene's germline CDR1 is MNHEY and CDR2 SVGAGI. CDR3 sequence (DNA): TGTGCCAGCAGGGCAACAGGGTCGAGCAACATTCAGTACTTC. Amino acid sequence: CASRATGSSNIQYF.

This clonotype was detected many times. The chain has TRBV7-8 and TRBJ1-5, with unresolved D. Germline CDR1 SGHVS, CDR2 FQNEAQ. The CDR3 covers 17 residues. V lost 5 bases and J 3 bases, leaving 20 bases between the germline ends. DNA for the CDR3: TGTGCCAGCAGCCCAGCAGCGCTAGGTCTTTACAATCAGCCCCAGCATTTT. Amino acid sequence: CASSPAALGLYNQPQHF.

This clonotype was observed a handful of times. CDR3: CASLTGESNGELFF. Here the CDR3 DNA reads TGTGCCAGCCTTACAGGGGAGAGCAACGGGGAGCTGTTTTTT. This chain uses TRBV11-2 with TRBJ2-2; 7 bases agree with TRBD1. The CDR3 is 14 residues long. Trimming cost V 8 bases and J 7 bases; bases outside gene matches: 10. CDR1 and CDR2 (germline): SGHAT, FQNNGV.

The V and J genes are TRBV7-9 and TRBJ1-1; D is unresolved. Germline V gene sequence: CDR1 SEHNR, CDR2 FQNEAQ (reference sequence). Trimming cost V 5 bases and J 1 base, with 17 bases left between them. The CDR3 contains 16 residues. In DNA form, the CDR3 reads TGTGCCAGCAGCCGTAATCTAGCCACCCCGAACACTGAAGCTTTCTTT. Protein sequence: CASSRNLATPNTEAFF.

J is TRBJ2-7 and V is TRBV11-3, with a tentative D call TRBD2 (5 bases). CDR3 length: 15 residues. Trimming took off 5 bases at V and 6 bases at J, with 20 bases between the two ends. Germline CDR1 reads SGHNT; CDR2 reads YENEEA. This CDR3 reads CASSQTRGSGGEQYF. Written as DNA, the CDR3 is TGTGCCAGCAGCCAAACACGGGGTTCAGGAGGCGAGCAGTACTTC.

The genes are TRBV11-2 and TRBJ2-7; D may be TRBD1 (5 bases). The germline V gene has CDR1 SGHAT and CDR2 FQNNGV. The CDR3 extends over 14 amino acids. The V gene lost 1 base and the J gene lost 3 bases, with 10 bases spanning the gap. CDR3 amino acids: CASSLAWQGYEQYF. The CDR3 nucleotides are TGTGCCAGCAGCTTAGCCTGGCAGGGCTACGAGCAGTACTTC.

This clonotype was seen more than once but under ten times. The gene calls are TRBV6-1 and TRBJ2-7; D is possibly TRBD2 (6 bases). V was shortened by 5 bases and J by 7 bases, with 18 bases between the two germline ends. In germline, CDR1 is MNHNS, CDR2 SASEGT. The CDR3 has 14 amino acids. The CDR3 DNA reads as TGTGCCAGCAGTTTACTACTGGGACTTTGGGAGCAGTACTTC. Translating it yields CASSLLLGLWEQYF.

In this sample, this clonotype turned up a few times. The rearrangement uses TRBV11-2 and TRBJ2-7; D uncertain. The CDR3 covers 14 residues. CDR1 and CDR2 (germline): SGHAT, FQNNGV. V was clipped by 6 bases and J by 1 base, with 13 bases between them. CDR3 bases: TGTGCCAGCAGTCTTTTGCAGGATTCCTACGAGCAGTACTTC. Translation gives CASSLLQDSYEQYF.

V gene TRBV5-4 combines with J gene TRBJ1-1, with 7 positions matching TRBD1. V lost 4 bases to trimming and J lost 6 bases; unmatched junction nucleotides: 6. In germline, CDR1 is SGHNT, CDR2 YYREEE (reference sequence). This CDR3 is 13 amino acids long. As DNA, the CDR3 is TGTGCCAGCAGCCAAACAACAGGGGCTGAAGCTTTCTTT. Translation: CASSQTTGAEAFF.

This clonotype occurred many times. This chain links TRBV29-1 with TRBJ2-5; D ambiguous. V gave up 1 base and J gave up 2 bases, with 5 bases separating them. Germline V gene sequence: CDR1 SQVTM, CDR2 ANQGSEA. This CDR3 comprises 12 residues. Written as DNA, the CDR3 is TGCAGCGTTGAAGGATCTCAAGAGACCCAGTACTTC. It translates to CSVEGSQETQYF.

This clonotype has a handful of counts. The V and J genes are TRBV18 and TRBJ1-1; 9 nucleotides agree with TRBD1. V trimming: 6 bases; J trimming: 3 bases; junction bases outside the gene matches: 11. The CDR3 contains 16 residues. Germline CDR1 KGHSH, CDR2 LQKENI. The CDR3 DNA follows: TGTGCCAGCTCGTTTTCACAGGGGGCGCGGGACACTGAAGCTTTCTTT. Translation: CASSFSQGARDTEAFF.